These 27 T cell receptor beta chains came from one sample sequenced in a study of human T cells and chemical hapten exposure. The time point is: pre-sensitization, week 0. Treatment defined: therapeutic diphenylcyclopropenone sensitization with weekly scalp DPC. One entry per CDR3 protein, called by TCRdb with MiXCR from the RACE reads. The data hold about 42,000 distinct CDR3 sequences, with 12% observed a single time. This specimen was whole blood, taken in connection with sensitization to the hapten diphenylcyclopropenone (DPC). These receptors were collected from a woman aged 25 to 39 with alopecia areata. Some clones in this sample may be carry-over from other donors' samples.

The genes are TRBV27 and TRBJ2-2, with D tentatively TRBD2 (5 bases). With 10 bases removed from V and 5 bases from J, the gap between germline ends came to 11 bases. This CDR3 has 12 residues. Germline CDR1 reads MNHEY; CDR2 reads SMNVEV (reference sequence). CDR3 amino acids: CATWGDTGELFF. The CDR3 bases are TGTGCCACCTGGGGAGATACCGGGGAGCTGTTTTTT.

At least ten counts were recorded for this clonotype. The rearrangement uses TRBV7-6 and TRBJ2-7; 9 bases fit TRBD2. The CDR3 extends over 14 amino acids. With 5 bases clipped from V and 6 bases from J, the junction kept 8 bases outside the gene matches. Germline V gene sequence: CDR1 SGHVS, CDR2 FNYEAQ. The CDR3 DNA reads TGTGCCAGCAGCCCCATAGCGGGAGACACCGAGCAGTACTTC. Its translation: CASSPIAGDTEQYF.

The table lists this clonotype with a few counts. The chain is built from TRBV7-2 and TRBJ2-6; D uncertain. Trimming stripped 5 bases from V and 0 bases from J, with 11 bases between. The CDR3 contains 16 residues. CDR1 is SGHTA, CDR2 FQGNSA, per germline. CDR3 residues: CASSGGRTSGANVLTF. CDR3 nucleotide sequence: TGTGCCAGCAGCGGCGGCAGGACCTCTGGGGCCAACGTCCTGACTTTC.

This clonotype was found many times. The chain couples TRBV10-3 to TRBJ2-7, with 10 bases aligning to TRBD2. The CDR3 has 15 residues. The V and J ends lost 3 bases and 6 bases, in that order; junction bases with no gene match: 8. Germline V gene sequence: CDR1 ENHRY, CDR2 SYGVKD. The CDR3 loop is CAISDTSGTNTEQYF. The CDR3 bases are TGTGCCATCAGTGATACTAGCGGGACCAACACCGAGCAGTACTTC.

This clonotype was seen only a few times. The chain couples TRBV29-1 to TRBJ2-2, with 13 bases matching TRBD2. Trimming at V came to 4 bases and at J to 5 bases, leaving 1 base not matched to a gene. The CDR3 spans 14 residues. Looked up from germline, CDR1 is SQVTM and CDR2 is ANQGSEA. The CDR3 coding sequence is TGCAGCGTTGGACTAGCGGGAGGAACCGGGGAGCTGTTTTTT. Protein product: CSVGLAGGTGELFF.

Ten or more counts support this clonotype. The J gene is TRBJ1-4, the V gene TRBV5-1; no clear D gene. The CDR3 totals 18 residues. V was pared by 4 bases and J by 4 bases, with 23 bases between. CDR1 is SGHRS and CDR2 is YFSETQ in the germline V gene. DNA for the CDR3: TGCGCCAGCAGCGTGGCGCCGCTTAGGCCTACGGGTAATGAAAAACTGTTTTTT. Encoded protein: CASSVAPLRPTGNEKLFF.

This clonotype was counted only a few times. The chain combines TRBV29-1 with TRBJ1-2, with D tentatively TRBD1 (5 bases). The CDR3 loop spans 12 amino acids. The V end was cut by 4 bases, the J end by 5 bases, with 11 bases between. CDR1 and CDR2 from the germline V gene are SQVTM and ANQGSEA. The chain's CDR3 is CSVAQGGYGYTF. In DNA, the CDR3 is TGCAGCGTTGCCCAGGGTGGGTATGGCTACACCTTC.

This clonotype was observed a handful of times. The genes are TRBV20-1 and TRBJ2-7; 10 nucleotides line up with TRBD2. The V gene end was trimmed by 6 bases and the J gene end by 5 bases; junction bases not matched to a gene: 16. The CDR3 runs to 16 residues. Germline lookup yields CDR1 DFQATT and CDR2 SNEGSKA (reference sequence). CDR3 residues: CSATGTSVNFDNEQYF. CDR3 nucleotide sequence: TGCAGTGCCACCGGGACTAGCGTAAATTTTGATAACGAGCAGTACTTC.

This clonotype was seen a few times. The chain recombines TRBV20-1 with TRBJ2-7, with TRBD2 matching 14 bases. The CDR3 contains 16 residues. CDR1 and CDR2 (germline): DFQATT, SNEGSKA (reference sequence). V dropped 6 bases and J dropped 5; count of bases not matched to a gene: 12. The CDR3: CSAPGGTSGSAHEQYF. CDR3 in DNA: TGCAGTGCCCCCGGTGGGACTAGCGGGAGCGCCCACGAGCAGTACTTC.

This clonotype has a handful of counts. The V and J genes are TRBV27 and TRBJ1-1; 8 nucleotides align to TRBD1. This CDR3 region has 14 residues. The germline CDR1 and CDR2 sequences are MNHEY and SMNVEV (reference sequence). Germline trimming cut 5 bases from V and 4 bases from J; bases unmatched to any gene: 6. CDR3 DNA sequence: TGTGCCAGCAGTCCCAGGGGGCGCGGCACTGAAGCTTTCTTT. Translation gives CASSPRGRGTEAFF.

The sample holds a few counts of this clonotype. This rearrangement joins TRBV6-6 to TRBJ2-5; a weak D match, TRBD2 (6 bases). The length of the CDR3 is 13 residues. The germline V gene has CDR1 MNHNY and CDR2 SVGAGI (reference sequence). V was trimmed by 9 bases and J by 2 bases, leaving 13 bases between them. CDR3 in amino acids: CASSGRVQETQYF. The CDR3 nucleotides read TGTGCCAGTTCCGGGAGAGTACAAGAGACCCAGTACTTC.

This clonotype was counted at least ten times. The gene calls are TRBV27 and TRBJ2-2, with TRBD2 identical over 14 bases. The CDR3 runs 19 residues. The trim removed 1 base at V and 5 bases at J, leaving 9 bases unmatched. Per germline, CDR1 MNHEY and CDR2 SMNVEV (reference sequence). The CDR3 spells CASSLLGTSGRRGTGELFF. CDR3 bases: TGTGCCAGCAGTTTATTAGGGACTAGCGGGAGAAGGGGGACCGGGGAGCTGTTTTTT.

In this sample, this clonotype turned up many times. This rearrangement joins TRBV4-2 to TRBJ2-5, with 14 bases matching TRBD2. Germline-derived CDR1 and CDR2 are LGHNA and YNFKEQ. Unmatched junction bases numbered 5, after V lost 0 bases and J lost 2 bases. The CDR3 runs to 18 residues. DNA of the CDR3: TGTGCCAGCAGCCAAGAAATGGGACTAGCGGGGGTACAAGAGACCCAGTACTTC. This encodes CASSQEMGLAGVQETQYF.

The chain couples TRBV20-1 to TRBJ2-7, with a tentative D call TRBD1 (8 bases). The CDR3 covers 15 residues. The V gene lost 5 bases and the J gene lost 7 bases, with 24 bases spanning the gap. In germline, CDR1 is DFQATT, CDR2 SNEGSKA (reference sequence). CDR3: CSAPNRGGSPEEQYF. DNA of the CDR3: TGCAGTGCTCCCAACAGGGGGGGCTCCCCGGAAGAGCAGTACTTC.

This clonotype showed up many times. The CDR3 sequence: CASSEWGVGELFF. The CDR3 DNA reads TGTGCCAGCAGTGAGTGGGGCGTCGGGGAGCTGTTTTTT. The chain links TRBV25-1 to TRBJ2-2; TRBD1 is a possible D gene (5 bases). Germline values: CDR1 MGHDK, CDR2 SYGVNS. V was shortened by 3 bases and J by 7 bases, with 9 bases between the two germline ends. This CDR3 is built from 13 residues.

This clonotype has more than one count but fewer than ten. The genes are TRBV4-1 and TRBJ1-1; D not resolved. This CDR3 contains 17 residues. The ends were cut back, 0 bases at V and 0 bases at J, with 14 bases in the middle. CDR1 and CDR2 from the germline V gene are MGHRA and YSYEKL. The CDR3 DNA follows: TGCGCCAGCAGCCAAGATCTACGGCCGGAGTTGAACACTGAAGCTTTCTTT. Its translation: CASSQDLRPELNTEAFF.

V usage is TRBV3-1 and J usage is TRBJ2-1; D is ambiguous. The V end was cut by 1 base, the J end by 11 bases, with 12 bases between. The CDR3 loop spans 13 amino acids. From germline, CDR1 is LGHDT and CDR2 YNNKEL (reference sequence). CDR3 DNA: TGTGCCAGCAGCCAAGGGCAGGATCTTAAGCAGTTCTTC. Translating it yields CASSQGQDLKQFF.

At least ten counts were recorded for this clonotype. This chain connects TRBV29-1 to TRBJ1-1, with D unclear. The germline V and J ends were trimmed by 7 bases and 3 bases, with 9 bases remaining between them. The CDR3 runs to 11 residues. Germline assignment: CDR1 SQVTM and CDR2 ANQGSEA. In nucleotides, the CDR3 is TGCAGCGGCGAAAGGGACACTGAAGCTTTCTTT. It is translated as CSGERDTEAFF.

This clonotype was counted between two and nine times. V is TRBV28 and J is TRBJ2-7; D is perhaps TRBD2 (5 bases). V was shortened by 5 bases and J by 1 base, with 9 bases between the two germline ends. This CDR3 spans 13 amino acids. The V gene's germline CDR1 is MDHEN and CDR2 SYDVKM. The CDR3 DNA is TGTGCCAGCAGTCGGACTCTTTCCTACGAGCAGTACTTC. Encoded protein: CASSRTLSYEQYF.

The chain has TRBV7-8 and TRBJ2-7; no definite D call. Germline-derived CDR1 and CDR2 are SGHVS and FQNEAQ. The V end lost 6 bases, the J end lost 2 bases, and 14 bases lay between the germline ends. The CDR3 sequence is 14 residues long. CDR3 coding DNA: TGTGCCAGCAGACCCTTACAAACGACCTACGAGCAGTACTTC. It codes for CASRPLQTTYEQYF.

This clonotype occurred many times. The chain combines TRBV11-2 with TRBJ1-3; 7 bases are a match to TRBD1. Trimming removed 5 bases from V and 1 base from J; junction bases left unmatched: 11. The CDR3 has 17 residues. CDR1 is SGHAT, CDR2 FQNNGV, per germline. CDR3 residues: CASSQEAGQPSGNTIYF. CDR3 sequence (DNA): TGTGCCAGCAGCCAGGAGGCGGGACAGCCGTCTGGAAACACCATATATTTT.

The rearrangement joins TRBV6-5 to TRBJ2-6; 9 bases map to TRBD1. Germline CDR1 MNHEY, CDR2 SVGAGI. The CDR3 totals 20 residues. Trimming at V came to 7 bases and at J to 6 bases, leaving 22 bases not matched to a gene. The CDR3 DNA sequence: TGTGCCAGCAAGCTAATCTGGGGACAGGGAAAAATAGCTGAGGCCAACGTCCTGACTTTC. It translates to CASKLIWGQGKIAEANVLTF.

J is TRBJ1-3 and V is TRBV30; no reliable D call. This CDR3 is 14 amino acids long. V was cut by 2 bases and J by 2 bases, with 10 bases left in between. Germline CDR1 and CDR2: GTSNPN and SVGIG (reference sequence). CDR3 loop: CAWSREGPGNTIYF. Written as DNA, the CDR3 is TGTGCCTGGAGTCGGGAAGGGCCTGGAAACACCATATATTTT.

This clonotype has a handful of counts. The V and J genes are TRBV11-2 and TRBJ2-1; D tentatively fits TRBD1 or TRBD2 (5 bases each). The CDR3 covers 15 residues. CDR1 is SGHAT, CDR2 FQNNGV, per germline. Trimming left V 6 bases short and J 8 bases short, with 20 bases between. The CDR3 DNA sequence: TGTGCCAGCAGATCACCTGGACTGTCAGGGTATGAGCAGTTCTTC. This sequence encodes CASRSPGLSGYEQFF.

The chain employs TRBV30 and TRBJ2-3; D remains unclear. The ends were cut back, 3 bases at V and 4 bases at J, with 11 bases in the middle. Per germline, CDR1 GTSNPN and CDR2 SVGIG (reference sequence). The length of the CDR3 is 13 residues. This CDR3 is CAWSRRRADTQYF. In nucleotides, the CDR3 is TGTGCCTGGAGCCGCAGAAGAGCAGATACGCAGTATTTT.

This clonotype was seen repeatedly, ten times or more. V is TRBV6-2 or TRBV6-3 and J is TRBJ2-5; D unresolved. CDR1 MNHEY and CDR2 SVGEGT come from the germline V gene. Deletions cut 2 bases from V and 3 bases from J, with 7 bases between. The CDR3 extends over 13 amino acids. This chain's CDR3 is CASSYGSKETQYF. CDR3 sequence (DNA): TGTGCCAGCAGTTACGGATCCAAAGAGACCCAGTACTTC.

This clonotype was seen repeatedly, ten times or more. The chain recombines TRBV4-1 with TRBJ2-5, with 9 bases lining up with TRBD2. Germline CDR1 reads MGHRA; CDR2 reads YSYEKL. This CDR3 contains 17 residues. J lost 7 bases, V lost 4 bases, and 16 bases had no gene match. For the CDR3, the DNA is TGCGCCAGCAGCCCAAATTTAGCGGGAGACCGGGAGGGGACCCAGTACTTC. Protein: CASSPNLAGDREGTQYF.